The entry below describes one T cell receptor beta chain. Its antigen is unidentified. The data are from a study of cytomegalovirus exposure and HLA in healthy donors. Study in general: Out of roughly 170 million T cells, an earlier analysis found 117 million unique TCR beta sequences in total.

Study observations and caveats: The classifier reportedly diagnosed cytomegalovirus status with high specificity and sensitivity.

Researchers ran the PCR with 60 Vbeta and 13 Jbeta primers. Profiling relied on immunoSEQ multiplex PCR, and the TCRdb table lists in-frame clones only, not all of them. The table lists about 82,000 clones, more than 60% of them singletons. The V and J ends lost 0 bases and 4 bases respectively, with 12 bases between them. The germline V gene encodes CDR1 MGHRA and CDR2 YSYEKL. The CDR3 runs to 16 residues. This clonotype was obtained from a human donor in good health. Source material: PBMCs. V usage is TRBV4-1 and J usage is TRBJ2-2, with a weak D call TRBD1 (5 bases). The CDR3 loop is CASSQDRQGGTGELFF. CDR3 DNA sequence: TGCGCCAGCAGCCAAGACCGGCAGGGCGGCACCGGGGAGCTGTTTTTT.